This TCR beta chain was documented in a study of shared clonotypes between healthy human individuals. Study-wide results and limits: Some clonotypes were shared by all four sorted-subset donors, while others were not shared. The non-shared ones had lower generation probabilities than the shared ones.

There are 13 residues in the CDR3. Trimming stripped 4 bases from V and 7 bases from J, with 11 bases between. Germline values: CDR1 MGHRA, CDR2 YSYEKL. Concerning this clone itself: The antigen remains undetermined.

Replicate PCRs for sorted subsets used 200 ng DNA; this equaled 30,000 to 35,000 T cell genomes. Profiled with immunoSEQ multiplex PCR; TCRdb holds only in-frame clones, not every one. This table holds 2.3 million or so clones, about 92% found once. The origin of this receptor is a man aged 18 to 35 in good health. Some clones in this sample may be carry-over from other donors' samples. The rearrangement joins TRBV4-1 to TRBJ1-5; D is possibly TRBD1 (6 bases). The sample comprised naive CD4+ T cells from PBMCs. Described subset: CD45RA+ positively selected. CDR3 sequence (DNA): TGCGCCAGCAGCCGGGGGCCGGGGCAGCCCCAGCATTTT. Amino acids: CASSRGPGQPQHF.